These T cell receptor beta chains were read from a single sample in a study of cytomegalovirus exposure and HLA in healthy donors. This table comes from immunoSEQ multiplex PCR, and its TCRdb copy is limited to in-frame clones, with some not included. The table includes approximately 140,000 clones, more than 60% detected once. Sequenced sample: PBMCs. These receptors all stem from a male donor in good health and CMV-seronegative. Both conserved end residues are part of each CDR3. D genes are given only for firm matches. Clone size is given for some rows only: seen once, a few or many times, or a class if the clone is expanded.

TRBV7-6	-	TRBJ1-3	-	CASSTGAGAISGNTIYF	TGTGCCAGCAGCACCGGGGCGGGGGCGATCTCTGGAAACACCATATATTTT
TRBV18	TRBD2	TRBJ2-5	-	CASSPRTSSRETQYF	TGTGCCAGCTCACCGAGGACTAGCAGCCGAGAGACCCAGTACTTC
TRBV7-2	-	TRBJ1-1	-	CASSILRPPATEAFF	TGTGCCAGCAGCATCCTCAGGCCGCCTGCTACTGAAGCTTTCTTT
TRBV28	-	TRBJ1-3	few	CASSLGGAWGNTIYF	TGTGCCAGCAGTCTAGGCGGGGCCTGGGGAAACACCATATATTTT
TRBV4-1	TRBD2	TRBJ2-3	-	CASSQLAGITDTQYF	TGCGCCAGCAGCCAACTAGCGGGGATCACAGATACGCAGTATTTT
TRBV27	TRBD2	TRBJ2-1	-	CASSLLAGEYNEQFF	TGTGCCAGCAGTCTCTTAGCGGGGGAATACAATGAGCAGTTCTTC
TRBV19	TRBD1	TRBJ1-2	-	CASNARGTGQSGYTF	TGTGCCAGTAACGCAAGAGGGACAGGGCAATCTGGCTACACCTTC
TRBV6-1	TRBD2	TRBJ2-7	-	CASSERGVGGAYEQYF	TGTGCCAGCAGTGAAAGAGGTGTCGGGGGGGCCTACGAGCAGTACTTC
TRBV4-1	TRBD2	TRBJ2-3	-	CASSQDWGGDTQYF	TGCGCCAGCAGCCAAGACTGGGGGGGGGATACGCAGTATTTT
TRBV6-6	TRBD2	TRBJ2-3	few	CASSSPPGLASDTQYF	TGTGCCAGCAGTTCTCCACCGGGACTAGCATCAGATACGCAGTATTTT
TRBV27	TRBD2	TRBJ2-7	-	CASSPSTSLAYEQYF	TGTGCCAGCAGTCCCTCGACTAGCTTGGCCTACGAGCAGTACTTC
TRBV28	TRBD1	TRBJ2-2	-	CASSSPGQGFTGELFF	TGTGCCAGCAGTTCGCCGGGACAGGGCTTCACCGGGGAGCTGTTTTTT
TRBV29-1	TRBD2	TRBJ2-7	-	CSVVVSSGGARYEQYF	TGCAGCGTTGTTGTCTCTAGCGGGGGGGCCCGGTACGAGCAGTACTTC
TRBV9	-	TRBJ1-5	-	CASSVGSNQPQHF	TGTGCCAGCAGCGTAGGTTCGAATCAGCCCCAGCATTTT
TRBV7-8	TRBD2	TRBJ2-3	few	CASSLTSGITDTQYF	TGTGCCAGCAGCCTCACTAGCGGGATCACAGATACGCAGTATTTT
TRBV7-3	TRBD1	TRBJ1-1	few	CASSERQGREAFF	TGTGCCAGCAGCGAAAGACAGGGTCGAGAAGCTTTCTTT
TRBV5-4	TRBD2	TRBJ2-1	few	CASSLLIAGASYNEQFF	TGTGCCAGCAGCTTGCTTATAGCGGGGGCCTCCTACAATGAGCAGTTCTTC